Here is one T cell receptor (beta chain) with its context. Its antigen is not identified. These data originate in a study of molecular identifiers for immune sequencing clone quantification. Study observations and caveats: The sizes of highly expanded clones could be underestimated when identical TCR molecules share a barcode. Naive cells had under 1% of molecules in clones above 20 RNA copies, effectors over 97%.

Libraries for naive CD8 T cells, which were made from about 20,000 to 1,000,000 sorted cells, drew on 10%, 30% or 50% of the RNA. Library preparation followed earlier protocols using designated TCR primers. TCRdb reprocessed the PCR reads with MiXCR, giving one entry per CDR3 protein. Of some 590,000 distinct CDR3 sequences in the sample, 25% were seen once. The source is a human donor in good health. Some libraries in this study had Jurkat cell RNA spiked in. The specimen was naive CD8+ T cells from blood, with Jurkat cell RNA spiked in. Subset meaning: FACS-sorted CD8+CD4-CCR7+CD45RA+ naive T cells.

Written as DNA, the CDR3 is TGTGCCAGCAGTACAGGGGTAAATGAGCAGTTCTTC. This codes for CASSTGVNEQFF. The V and J genes are TRBV27 and TRBJ2-1, with 7 nucleotides matching TRBD1. J lost 7 bases, V lost 5 bases, and 2 bases had no gene match. This CDR3 has 12 residues. Germline loops: CDR1 MNHEY, CDR2 SMNVEV (reference sequence).